One T cell receptor (beta chain) is described in this entry. Its target is not known. Method: immunoSEQ multiplex PCR; TCRdb's copy keeps in-frame clones and lacks some. The data hold 23,000 or so clones, with roughly 80% observed a single time. Each patient's relapse followed autologous stem cell transplantation, and brentuximab vedotin exposure varied. Responses achieved at best were complete response, partial response or progressive disease. These data come from a study of PD-1 blockade in classical Hodgkin lymphoma. The overall study: Treatment was intravenous nivolumab, 3 mg/kg every 2 weeks, until progression. General study results and limits: Healthy donors were reported to have higher baseline TCR diversity than newly diagnosed patients.

Per the germline V gene, CDR1 is SGHAT and CDR2 is FQNNGV. The V segment lost 5 bases and the J segment 15 bases; nucleotides outside the gene matches: 7. The CDR3 has 11 amino acids. The starting material was peripheral blood mononuclear cells (PBMCs), obtained before the second cycle of nivolumab. The TCR was taken from a human donor with classical Hodgkin lymphoma. The J gene is TRBJ1-5, the V gene TRBV11-2; TRBD1 matches at 7 bases. CDR3 bases: TGTGCCAGCAGCCTCAGGGCAGGGGGGCATTTT. This codes for CASSLRAGGHF.